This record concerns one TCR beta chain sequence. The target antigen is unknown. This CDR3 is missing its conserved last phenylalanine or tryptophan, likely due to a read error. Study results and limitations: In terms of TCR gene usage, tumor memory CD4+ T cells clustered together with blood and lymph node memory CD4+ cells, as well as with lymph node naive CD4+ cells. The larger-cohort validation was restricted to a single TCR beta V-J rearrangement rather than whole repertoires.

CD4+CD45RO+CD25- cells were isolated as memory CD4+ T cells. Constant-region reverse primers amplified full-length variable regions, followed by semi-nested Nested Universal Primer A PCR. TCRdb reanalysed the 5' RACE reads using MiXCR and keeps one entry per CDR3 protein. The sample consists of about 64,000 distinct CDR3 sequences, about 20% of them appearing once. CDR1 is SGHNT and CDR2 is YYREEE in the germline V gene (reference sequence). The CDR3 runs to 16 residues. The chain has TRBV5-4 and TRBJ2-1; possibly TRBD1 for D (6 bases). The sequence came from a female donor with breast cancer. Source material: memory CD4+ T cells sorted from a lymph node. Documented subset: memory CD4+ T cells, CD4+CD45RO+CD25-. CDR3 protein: CTSSLLTGSSYNEQFI. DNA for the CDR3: TGTACCAGCAGCTTATTAACAGGGAGCTCCTACAATGAGCAGTTCATC.